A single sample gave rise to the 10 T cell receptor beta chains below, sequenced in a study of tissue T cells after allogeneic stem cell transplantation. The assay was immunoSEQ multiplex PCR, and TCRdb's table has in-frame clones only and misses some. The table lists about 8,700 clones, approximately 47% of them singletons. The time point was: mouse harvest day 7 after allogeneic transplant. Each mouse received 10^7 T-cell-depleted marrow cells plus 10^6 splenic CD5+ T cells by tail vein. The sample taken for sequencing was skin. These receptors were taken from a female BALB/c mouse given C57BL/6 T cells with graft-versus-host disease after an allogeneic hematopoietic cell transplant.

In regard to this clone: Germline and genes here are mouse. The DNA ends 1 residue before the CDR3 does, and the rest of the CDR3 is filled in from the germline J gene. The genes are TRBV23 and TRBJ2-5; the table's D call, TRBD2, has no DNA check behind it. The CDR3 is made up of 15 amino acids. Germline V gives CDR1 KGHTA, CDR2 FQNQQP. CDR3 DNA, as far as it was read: TGCTCCAGCAGTCGGGACTGGGGGGAACAAGACACCCAGTAC. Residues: CSSSRDWGEQDTQY. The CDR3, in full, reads CSSSRDWGEQDTQYF.

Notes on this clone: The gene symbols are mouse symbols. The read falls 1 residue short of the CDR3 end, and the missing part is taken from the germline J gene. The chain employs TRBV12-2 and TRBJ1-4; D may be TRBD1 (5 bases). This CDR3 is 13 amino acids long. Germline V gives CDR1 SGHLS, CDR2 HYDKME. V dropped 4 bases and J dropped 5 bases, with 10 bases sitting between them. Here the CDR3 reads CASSTGQNERLFF. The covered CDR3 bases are TGTGCCAGCTCCACCGGACAAAACGAAAGATTATTT.

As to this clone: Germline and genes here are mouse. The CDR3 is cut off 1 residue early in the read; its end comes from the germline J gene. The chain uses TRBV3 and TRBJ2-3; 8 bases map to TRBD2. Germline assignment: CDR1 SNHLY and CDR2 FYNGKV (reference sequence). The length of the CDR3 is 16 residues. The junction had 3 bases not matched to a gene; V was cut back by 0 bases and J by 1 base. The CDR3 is CASSLAGGLRAETLYF. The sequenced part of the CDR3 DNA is TGTGCCAGCAGCTTAGCGGGGGGGCTGCGTGCAGAAACGCTGTAT.

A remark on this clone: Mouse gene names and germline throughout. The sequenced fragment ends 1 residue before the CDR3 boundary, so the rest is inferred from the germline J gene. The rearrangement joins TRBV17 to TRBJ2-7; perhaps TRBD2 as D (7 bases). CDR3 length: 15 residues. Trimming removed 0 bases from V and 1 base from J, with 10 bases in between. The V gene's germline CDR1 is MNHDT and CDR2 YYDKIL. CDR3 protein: CASSRDRGASYEQYF. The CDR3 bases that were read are TGTGCTAGCAGTAGAGATCGGGGGGCATCCTATGAACAGTAC.

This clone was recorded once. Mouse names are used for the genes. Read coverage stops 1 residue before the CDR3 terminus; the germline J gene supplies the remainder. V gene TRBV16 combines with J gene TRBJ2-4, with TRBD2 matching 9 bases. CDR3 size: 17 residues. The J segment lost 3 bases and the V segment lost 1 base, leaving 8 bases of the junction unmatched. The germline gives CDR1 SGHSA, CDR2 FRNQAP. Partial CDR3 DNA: TGTGCAAGCAGCTTAGTGGGGATTGGGGGGGCGCAAAACACCTTGTAC. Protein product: CASSLVGIGGAQNTLY. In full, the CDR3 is CASSLVGIGGAQNTLYF.

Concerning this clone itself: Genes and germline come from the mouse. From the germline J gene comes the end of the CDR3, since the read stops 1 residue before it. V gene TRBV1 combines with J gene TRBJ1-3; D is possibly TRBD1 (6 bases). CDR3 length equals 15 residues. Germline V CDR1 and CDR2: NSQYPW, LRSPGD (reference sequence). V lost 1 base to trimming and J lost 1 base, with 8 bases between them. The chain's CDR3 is CTCSAVGGSGNTLYF. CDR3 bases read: TGCACCTGCAGTGCAGTGGGGGGCTCTGGAAATACGCTCTAT.

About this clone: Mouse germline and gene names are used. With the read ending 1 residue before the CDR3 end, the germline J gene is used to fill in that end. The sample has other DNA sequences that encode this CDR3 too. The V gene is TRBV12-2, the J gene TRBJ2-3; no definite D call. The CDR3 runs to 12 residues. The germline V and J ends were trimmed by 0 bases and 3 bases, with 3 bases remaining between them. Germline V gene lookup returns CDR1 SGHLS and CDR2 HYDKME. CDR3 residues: CASSLYAETLYF. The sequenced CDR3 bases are TGTGCCAGCTCTCTCTACGCAGAAACGCTGTAT. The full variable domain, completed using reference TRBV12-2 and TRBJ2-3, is NSGVVQSPRYIIKGKGERSILKCIPISGHLSVAWYQQTQGQELKFFIQHYDKMERDKGNLPSRFSVQQFDDYHSEMNMSALELEDSAVYFCASSLYAETLYFGSGTRLTVL.

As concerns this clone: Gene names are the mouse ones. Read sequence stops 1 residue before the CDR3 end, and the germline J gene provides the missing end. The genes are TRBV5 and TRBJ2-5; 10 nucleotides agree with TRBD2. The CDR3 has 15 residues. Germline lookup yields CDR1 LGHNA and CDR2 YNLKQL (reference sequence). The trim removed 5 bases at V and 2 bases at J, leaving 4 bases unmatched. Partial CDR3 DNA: TGTGCCAGCAGCGCCTACTGGGGGGGCCAAGACACCCAGTAC. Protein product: CASSAYWGGQDTQY. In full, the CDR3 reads CASSAYWGGQDTQYF.

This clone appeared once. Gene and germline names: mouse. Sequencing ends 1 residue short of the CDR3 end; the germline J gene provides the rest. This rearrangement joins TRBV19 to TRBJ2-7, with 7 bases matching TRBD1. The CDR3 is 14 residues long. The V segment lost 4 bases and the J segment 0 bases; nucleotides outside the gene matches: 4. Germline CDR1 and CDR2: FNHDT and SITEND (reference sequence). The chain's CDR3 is CASSPGTVSYEQYF. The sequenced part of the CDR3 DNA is TGTGCCAGCAGTCCCGGGACAGTCTCCTATGAACAGTAC.

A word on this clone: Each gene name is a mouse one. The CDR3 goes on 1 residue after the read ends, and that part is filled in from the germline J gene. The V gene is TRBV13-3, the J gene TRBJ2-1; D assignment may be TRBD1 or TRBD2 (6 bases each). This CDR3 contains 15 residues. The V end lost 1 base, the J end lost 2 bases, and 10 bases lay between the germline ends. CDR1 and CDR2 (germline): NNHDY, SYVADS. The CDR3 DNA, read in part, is TGTGCCAGCAGTGATTTGGGGGCTGACTATGCTGAGCAGTTC. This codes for CASSDLGADYAEQF. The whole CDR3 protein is CASSDLGADYAEQFF.